Reported below is one T cell receptor (beta chain). Grouping used clinical history reported by participants in a survey and questionnaire. The data originate from a study of blood T cell repertoires in COVID-19. Study information: The United States, Italy and Spain provided the acute and convalescent COVID-19 samples. T cells, B-cell-depleted T cells, or PBMCs supplied cDNA or gDNA.

Germline V gene sequence: CDR1 MGHDK, CDR2 SYGVNS. The CDR3 spans 12 residues. V lost 5 bases to trimming and J lost 10 bases, with 14 bases between them. Measured with immunoSEQ multiplex PCR; TCRdb has only the in-frame clones, and not every one. Here the sample spans 250,000 to 300,000 clones, roughly 80% being singletons. The sequence was obtained from a man younger than 40 with acute COVID-19. The sequencing sample was made of PBMCs or T cells enriched from blood (not recorded which). The chain uses TRBV25-1 and TRBJ1-1; D is perhaps TRBD1 (5 bases). The CDR3 DNA is TGTGCCAGCAGTCGCGGGGGTCGGGGAGCTTTCTTT. Protein sequence: CASSRGGRGAFF.